Below, 28 T cell receptor beta chains from the same sample are listed, as sequenced in a study of shared clonotypes between healthy human individuals. Method: immunoSEQ multiplex PCR; TCRdb's copy keeps in-frame clones and lacks some. Of 2 million to 2.5 million clones listed, 85% to 95% are singletons. The sequenced sample consisted of naive CD4+ T cells from PBMCs. The subset was: CD45RA+ positively selected. The receptor source for this set is a man aged 18 to 29 in good health. Some clones in this sample may be carry-over from other donors' samples.

V and J are TRBV29-1 and TRBJ2-1; 12 bases match TRBD1. Germline-derived CDR1 and CDR2 are SQVTM and ANQGSEA. Trimming took 6 bases from V and 3 from J; bases not matched to a gene: 6. The CDR3 is made up of 15 amino acids. CDR3 sequence reads: CSVSGDRGLYNEQFF. In DNA form, the CDR3 reads TGCAGCGTATCCGGGGACAGGGGGCTCTACAATGAGCAGTTCTTC.

V gene TRBV6-1 combines with J gene TRBJ2-2, with D possibly being TRBD2 (5 bases). This CDR3 region has 14 residues. Germline CDR1 is MNHNS and CDR2 is SASEGT. V lost 6 bases and J lost 1, with 9 bases in between. CDR3 in amino acids: CASSQRRNTGELFF. As DNA, the CDR3 is TGTGCCAGCAGCCAGCGGAGGAACACCGGGGAGCTGTTTTTT.

The chain couples TRBV2 to TRBJ2-7; a weak D match, TRBD2 (6 bases). The CDR3 contains 13 residues. Germline V gene data show CDR1 as SNHLY and CDR2 as FYNNEI. The V end was cut by 6 bases, the J end by 6 bases, with 15 bases between. The CDR3 sequence: CASRTTGESEQYF. CDR3 nucleotide sequence: TGTGCCAGCAGAACGACGGGAGAGTCCGAGCAGTACTTC.

The chain carries TRBV7-2 and TRBJ2-1; possible D gene TRBD1, 6 bases. Germline V CDR1 and CDR2: SGHTA, FQGNSA. V was pared by 5 bases and J by 3 bases, with 11 bases between. The CDR3 consists of 14 residues. CDR3 bases: TGTGCCAGCAGCACCGGGACAATCTACAATGAGCAGTTCTTC. As protein: CASSTGTIYNEQFF.

This clone was seen a handful of times. The gene calls are TRBV7-9 and TRBJ1-2; D call uncertain. The CDR3 covers 14 residues. V lost 1 base and J lost 13, with 19 bases in between. In germline, CDR1 is SEHNR, CDR2 FQNEAQ (reference sequence). CDR3 sequence reads: CASSLEGSPISFTF. CDR3 bases: TGTGCCAGCAGCTTAGAGGGCTCACCTATCAGCTTCACCTTC.

The CDR3 DNA sequence: TGTGCCAGCGACGACTATAGCGGGATCACAAACACAGATACGCAGTATTTT. This sequence encodes CASDDYSGITNTDTQYF. This chain links TRBV27 with TRBJ2-3; 8 bases agree with TRBD2. This CDR3 spans 17 amino acids. CDR1 MNHEY and CDR2 SMNVEV come from the germline V gene (reference sequence). J was trimmed by 2 bases and V by 8 bases; bases with no gene match: 15.

The J gene is TRBJ1-1, the V gene TRBV7-8; tentative D call: TRBD1 (5 bases). Germline lookup yields CDR1 SGHVS and CDR2 FQNEAQ. The CDR3 sequence is 18 residues long. V was shortened by 0 bases and J by 0 bases, with 17 bases between the two germline ends. The DNA for the CDR3 is TGTGCCAGCAGCTTAGCAGACAGCCTACCACAGATGAACACTGAAGCTTTCTTT. This codes for CASSLADSLPQMNTEAFF.

Worth noting for this clone: At the DNA level, this CDR3 is encoded by other sequences in the same sample as well. The CDR3 DNA sequence: TGTGCCAGCAGCCCACCTCCGCTATCCTACGAGCAGTACTTC. This encodes CASSPPPLSYEQYF. V gene TRBV28 combines with J gene TRBJ2-7; D remains ambiguous. CDR1 and CDR2 (germline): MDHEN, SYDVKM. The CDR3 length is 14 residues. V lost 6 bases and J 1 base, leaving 13 bases between the germline ends.

This clone came up once. This sequence joins TRBV28 and TRBJ2-7; TRBD2 aligns across 9 bases. CDR3 length: 14 residues. The germline CDR1 and CDR2 sequences are MDHEN and SYDVKM. J gave up 5 bases and V 8 bases, and 10 bases lay outside the gene matches. The CDR3 DNA reads TGTGCCAGCCCGCCTGGCGGGAGGGCCCACGAGCAGTACTTC. It specifies CASPPGGRAHEQYF.

The J gene is TRBJ2-1, the V gene TRBV28, with TRBD2 identical over 9 bases. CDR1 and CDR2 from the germline V gene are MDHEN and SYDVKM. CDR3 length: 16 amino acids. Losses at the gene ends were 3 bases for V and 8 bases for J; bases not matched to a gene: 11. The CDR3 DNA sequence: TGTGCCAGCAGTTTGTCAAGGCAGGGACTAGCCTATGAGCAGTTCTTC. It yields the protein CASSLSRQGLAYEQFF.

The chain couples TRBV7-2 to TRBJ1-3, with D perhaps TRBD1 (6 bases). This CDR3 comprises 16 residues. The V end was cut by 1 base, the J end by 2 bases, with 12 bases between. Looked up from germline, CDR1 is SGHTA and CDR2 is FQGNSA. CDR3 sequence reads: CASSLGGQWTGNTIYF. The CDR3 DNA reads TGTGCCAGCAGCTTAGGAGGACAGTGGACTGGAAACACCATATATTTT.

This sequence joins TRBV6-5 and TRBJ1-5; possibly TRBD1 for D (6 bases). Germline lookup yields CDR1 MNHEY and CDR2 SVGAGI. The V end lost 8 bases, the J end lost 2 bases, and 16 bases lay between the germline ends. The CDR3 contains 15 residues. The CDR3, as DNA: TGTGCCAGCGCGGAGCGGGGGGCCGGCAATCAGCCCCAGCATTTT. Translation: CASAERGAGNQPQHF.

This clone has only one observation. Other DNA sequences from this sample encode an identical CDR3 as well. V gene TRBV5-1 combines with J gene TRBJ2-7, with D unclear. CDR3 length: 12 amino acids. V was clipped by 4 bases and J by 5 bases, with 10 bases between them. The germline gives CDR1 SGHRS, CDR2 YFSETQ. This chain's CDR3 is CASSLLGDEQYF. CDR3 DNA sequence: TGCGCCAGCAGCCTGCTAGGTGACGAGCAGTACTTC. Drawing the rest from reference TRBV5-1 and TRBJ2-7, the complete variable domain is KAGVTQTPRYLIKTRGQQVTLSCSPISGHRSVSWYQQTPGQGLQFLFEYFSETQRNKGNFPGRFSGRQFSNSRSEMNVSTLELGDSALYLCASSLLGDEQYFGPGTRLTVT.

In its sample, this clone was seen a few times. The same CDR3 also results from other DNA sequences found in this sample. This sequence joins TRBV7-3 and TRBJ2-2, with 13 bases lining up with TRBD2. This CDR3 is built from 15 residues. Germline CDR1 is SGHTA and CDR2 is FQGTGA. Losses at the gene ends were 4 bases for V and 5 bases for J; bases not matched to a gene: 1. As DNA, the CDR3 is TGTGCCAGCAGCTCGGGACTAGCGGGGACCGGGGAGCTGTTTTTT. Its translation: CASSSGLAGTGELFF.

The chain joins TRBV7-8 to TRBJ1-5, with 7 bases that match TRBD1. The germline CDR1 and CDR2 sequences are SGHVS and FQNEAQ. V was pared by 0 bases and J by 0 bases, with 11 bases of the junction left unmatched. This CDR3 comprises 19 residues. The CDR3 is CASSLARPSQGYSNQPQHF. The CDR3 coding sequence is TGTGCCAGCAGCTTAGCTCGCCCGTCACAGGGGTATAGCAATCAGCCCCAGCATTTT.

The chain has TRBV19 and TRBJ1-5; no clear D. The CDR3 is 16 residues long. Per the germline V gene, CDR1 is LNHDA and CDR2 is SQIVND (reference sequence). The V gene lost 7 bases and the J gene lost 0 bases, with 16 bases spanning the gap. The CDR3 sequence: CASTSRKTYSNQPQHF. CDR3 DNA sequence: TGTGCCAGTACCTCCCGCAAGACGTATAGCAATCAGCCCCAGCATTTT.

The V and J genes are TRBV5-1 and TRBJ2-3; TRBD2 matches 10 bases. The CDR3 has 15 amino acids. Germline V gives CDR1 SGHRS, CDR2 YFSETQ. V lost 5 bases, J lost 1 base, and 4 bases stayed unmatched. The CDR3 reads CASRTLAGGTDTQYF. The CDR3 DNA reads TGCGCCAGCAGAACCCTAGCGGGGGGCACAGATACGCAGTATTTT.

Only a few counts were recorded for this clone. CDR3 sequence reads: CASSQGQGSSDGYTF. CDR3 sequence (DNA): TGCGCCAGCAGCCAAGGGCAGGGTTCGTCTGATGGCTACACCTTC. J is TRBJ1-2 and V is TRBV4-1; the D gene is possibly TRBD1 (5 bases). The germline CDR1 and CDR2 sequences are MGHRA and YSYEKL. This CDR3 is 15 amino acids long. Trimming removed 1 base from V and 6 bases from J, with 15 bases in between.

This chain joins TRBV7-3 and TRBJ2-6; 9 bases align to TRBD1. The V segment lost 5 bases and the J segment 0 bases; nucleotides outside the gene matches: 8. The length of the CDR3 is 18 residues. Germline V gene sequence: CDR1 SGHTA, CDR2 FQGTGA. This CDR3 reads CASSLPGTGSSGANVLTF. The CDR3, as DNA: TGTGCCAGCAGCCTCCCCGGGACAGGGAGCTCTGGGGCCAACGTCCTGACTTTC.

V is TRBV6-1 and J is TRBJ1-1, with D maybe TRBD1 (5 bases). CDR3 length: 13 amino acids. V was trimmed by 6 bases and J by 5 bases, leaving 13 bases between them. Germline CDR1 and CDR2: MNHNS and SASEGT. The chain's CDR3 is CASRGWGGTEAFF. The CDR3 DNA follows: TGTGCCAGCAGGGGGTGGGGCGGAACTGAAGCTTTCTTT.

The CDR3 region has the DNA TGTGCCAGCAGTGTTGGGGCGGGGCCGTTGATAAATGAGCAGTTCTTC. It is translated as CASSVGAGPLINEQFF. This chain connects TRBV6-1 to TRBJ2-1, with a tentative D call TRBD2 (6 bases). Germline loops: CDR1 MNHNS, CDR2 SASEGT. The CDR3 sequence is 16 residues long. The germline V and J ends were trimmed by 4 bases and 7 bases, with 20 bases remaining between them.

This chain connects TRBV27 to TRBJ2-7; no firm D call. This CDR3 has 15 residues. V was pared by 3 bases and J by 0 bases, with 12 bases between. The germline V gene encodes CDR1 MNHEY and CDR2 SMNVEV (reference sequence). The CDR3 here is CASSFSPEFSYEQYF. CDR3 sequence (DNA): TGTGCCAGCAGTTTTTCCCCGGAATTCTCCTACGAGCAGTACTTC.

The chain employs TRBV5-5 and TRBJ2-7; D not certain. The CDR3 is 11 amino acids. The V gene's germline CDR1 is SGHKS and CDR2 YYEKEE (reference sequence). V lost 5 bases to trimming and J lost 5 bases, with 8 bases between them. The CDR3 DNA follows: TGTGCCAGCAGTTACTTCAACGAGCAGTACTTC. Its protein product is CASSYFNEQYF.

The DNA for the CDR3 is TGTGCCAGCAGTTTCCTGAGGACGGGGCAGTTCTTC. It yields the protein CASSFLRTGQFF. The V and J genes are TRBV28 and TRBJ2-1, with D unclear. V shed 3 bases and J shed 12 bases, with 12 bases lying between them. The CDR3 covers 12 residues. CDR1 is MDHEN and CDR2 is SYDVKM in the germline V gene.

This clone was observed a few times. V usage is TRBV10-1 and J usage is TRBJ1-1; the D is unclear. Germline CDR1 and CDR2: WNHNN and SYGVQD (reference sequence). The CDR3 spans 13 residues. With 0 bases removed from V and 5 bases from J, the gap between germline ends came to 7 bases. CDR3 loop: CASSESTGTEAFF. Here the CDR3 DNA reads TGCGCCAGCAGTGAGTCGACCGGGACTGAAGCTTTCTTT.

This chain joins TRBV28 and TRBJ1-5; D not resolved. V dropped 3 bases and J dropped 1 base, with 25 bases sitting between them. The CDR3 runs 20 residues. Germline values: CDR1 MDHEN, CDR2 SYDVKM. For the CDR3, the DNA is TGTGCCAGCAGTTTCTGGCGAGAGGGAAGGCGAGGTCGGAGCAATCAGCCCCAGCATTTT. Translating gives CASSFWREGRRGRSNQPQHF.

The chain recombines TRBV2 with TRBJ2-5; 12 bases are a match to TRBD2. CDR3 size: 17 residues. CDR1 SNHLY and CDR2 FYNNEI come from the germline V gene. J was trimmed by 2 bases and V by 7 bases; bases with no gene match: 11. The CDR3 loop is CASIGQTSGRGQETQYF. The CDR3 DNA sequence: TGTGCCAGCATCGGCCAGACTAGCGGGAGAGGGCAAGAGACCCAGTACTTC.

The chain uses TRBV5-1 and TRBJ1-1, with 7 bases fitting TRBD1. Trimming at V came to 4 bases and at J to 0 bases, leaving 6 bases not matched to a gene. CDR1 is SGHRS, CDR2 YFSETQ, per germline. This CDR3 has 15 residues. The chain's CDR3 is CASSAGQLMNTEAFF. Written as DNA, the CDR3 is TGCGCCAGCAGCGCGGGACAGCTCATGAACACTGAAGCTTTCTTT.